This TCR beta chain was recovered during a study of blood T cell repertoires in COVID-19. Study at large: COVID-19 samples, acute and convalescent, were from the United States, Italy and Spain. T cells, B-cell-depleted T cells, or PBMCs supplied cDNA or gDNA.

This CDR3 contains 15 residues. Trimming left V 0 bases short and J 1 base short, with 7 bases between. Germline loops: CDR1 LNHNV, CDR2 YYDKDF (reference sequence). In the source study's methods: Cell counts per sample came from amplifying reference gene primers. Clones were sequenced by immunoSEQ multiplex PCR, and TCRdb holds only the in-frame ones, with some missing. V, J and clone size reflect that table, while D and trimming were determined from the DNA. The sample carries 150,000 to 200,000 clones, about 88% recorded once. The specimen was peripheral blood. The chain combines TRBV15 with TRBJ1-5; the D is unclear. The clonotype comes from a woman of 80 years or more in a cohort sampled during active or convalescent COVID-19. This chain's CDR3 is CATSRDGISNQPQHF. The CDR3 DNA is TGTGCCACCAGCAGAGACGGTATAAGCAATCAGCCCCAGCATTTT.